This record covers a single T cell receptor (beta chain). Its target is unknown. This record belongs to a study of lymphopenia after photon versus proton radiotherapy. General study findings and limits: Better survival with proton therapy was suggested as possible, not demonstrated. In patients who died, overall survival fell as post-nadir TCR diversity dropped more. Photon-treated patients lost naive T cells and TCR diversity; proton-treated stayed stable. After the lymphocyte nadir, photon-treated repertoires showed oligoclonal expansion, especially of CD8+ Temra cells.

V was cut by 3 bases and J by 4 bases, with 9 bases left in between. The CDR3 runs 13 residues. The germline CDR1 and CDR2 sequences are MRHNA and SNTAGT. Using immunoSEQ multiplex PCR, the repertoire was profiled, and TCRdb retains in-frame clones only, with some absent. The sample holds approximately 7,500 clones, approximately 91% seen once. This material consisted of peripheral blood, taken from a patient treated with photon-based radiotherapy. The sequence derives from a woman aged 70-85 years with pancreatic cancer. V usage is TRBV6-4 and J usage is TRBJ2-5, with TRBD2 as a possible D gene (5 bases). The CDR3 sequence: CASSEEAGETQYF. CDR3 DNA sequence: TGTGCCAGCAGTGAGGAGGCTGGAGAGACCCAGTACTTC.